The sequence of this T cell receptor beta chain was determined in a study of spatial heterogeneity in lung cancer. TCRdb reprocessed the 5' RACE reads with MiXCR, giving one entry per CDR3 protein. This sample yields tens of thousands of distinct CDR3 sequences, of which less than 15% are seen a single time; under 50% belongs to the top ten. The time point: sample taken at primary tumor resection. CDR3 length: 15 residues. V shed 4 bases and J 5 bases; nucleotides not matched to a gene: 9. Per germline, CDR1 SGDLS and CDR2 YYNGEE. This sample comprised PBMCs, obtained at surgery. The source is a male donor with early-stage non-small cell lung cancer. The J gene is TRBJ2-1, the V gene TRBV9; 7 positions agree with TRBD2. As DNA, the CDR3 is TGTGCCAGCAGCTTAACCGGGACTACCCACAATGAGCAGTTCTTC. Protein sequence: CASSLTGTTHNEQFF.